The clone carrying this TCR beta chain was seen a handful of times. What it recognizes is unknown. TCRdb passed the reads through MiXCR, listing each CDR3 protein once. The sample lists about 3,500 distinct CDR3 sequences; approximately 15% were seen once. This sample stems from a study of liver allograft versus peripheral blood T cells. Across the whole study: Transplanted livers and recipients' peripheral blood had their T cell receptor repertoires compared. Notes on the study in general: Repertoires found inside liver allografts reportedly differed from T cell receptor repertoires in peripheral blood.

The germline CDR1 and CDR2 sequences are SGHAT and FQDESV (reference sequence). This CDR3 contains 20 residues. The junction had 25 bases not matched to a gene; V was cut back by 8 bases and J by 7 bases. This chain uses TRBV11-1 with TRBJ1-4; the match to TRBD1 covers 10 bases. This clonotype was obtained from a human patient who had a liver transplant. Certain T cells may be donor cells from the graft. The CDR3 here is CASEIVKGPDRGILCEKLFF. Here the CDR3 DNA reads TGTGCCAGCGAGATAGTAAAAGGTCCGGACAGGGGGATTCTTTGTGAAAAACTGTTTTTT.